Below, one TCR beta chain is given with its context. The sample comes from a study of T cell changes during pregnancy in multiple sclerosis. The CDR3 is made up of 12 amino acids. Trimming took 7 bases from V and 6 from J, leaving 15 bases between them. The V gene's germline CDR1 is SQVTM and CDR2 ANQGSEA. Profiling relied on immunoSEQ multiplex PCR, and the TCRdb table lists in-frame clones only, not all of them. Among about 55,000 clones listed, 85% to 95% were seen once. This sequence joins TRBV29-1 and TRBJ1-1; tentative D call: TRBD1 (6 bases). The TCR was taken from a female donor with multiple sclerosis, enrolled in a pregnancy study. Here the sequenced sample was CD8+ T cells from peripheral blood mononuclear cells, taken in the third trimester of pregnancy. CDR3 loop: CSAEGGQAEAFF. CDR3 nucleotides: TGCAGCGCCGAAGGGGGACAAGCTGAAGCTTTCTTT. The full variable domain, with the rest looked up from reference TRBV29-1 and TRBJ1-1, is SAVISQKPSRDICQRGTSLTIQCQVDSQVTMMFWYRQQPGQSLTLIATANQGSEATYESGFVIDKFPISRPNLTFSTLTVSNMSPEDSSIYLCSAEGGQAEAFFGQGTRLTVV.